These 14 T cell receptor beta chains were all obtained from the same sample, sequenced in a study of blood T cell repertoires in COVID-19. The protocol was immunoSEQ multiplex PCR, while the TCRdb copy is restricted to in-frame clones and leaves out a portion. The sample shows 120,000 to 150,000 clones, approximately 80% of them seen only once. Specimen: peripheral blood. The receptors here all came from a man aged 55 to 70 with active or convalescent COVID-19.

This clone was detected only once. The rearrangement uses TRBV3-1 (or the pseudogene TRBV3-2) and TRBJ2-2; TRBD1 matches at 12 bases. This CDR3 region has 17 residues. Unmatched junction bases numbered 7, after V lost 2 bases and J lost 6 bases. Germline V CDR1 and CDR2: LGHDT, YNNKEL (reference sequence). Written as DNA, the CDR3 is TGTGCCAGCAGCCAATGGGACAGGGGGCGAGAGGCCGGGGAGCTGTTTTTT. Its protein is CASSQWDRGREAGELFF.

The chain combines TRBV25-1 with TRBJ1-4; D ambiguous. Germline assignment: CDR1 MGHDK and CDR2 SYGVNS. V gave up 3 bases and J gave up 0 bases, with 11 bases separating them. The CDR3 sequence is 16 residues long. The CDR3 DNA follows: TGTGCCAGCAGTGAGAGGTTCCCAGCAACTAATGAAAAACTGTTTTTT. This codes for CASSERFPATNEKLFF.

CDR3 amino acids: CASSLVNRGDGYTF. The CDR3, as DNA: TGTGCCAGCAGCTTGGTTAACAGGGGAGACGGCTACACCTTC. The chain is built from TRBV5-4 and TRBJ1-2; 7 bases line up with TRBD1. Germline assignment: CDR1 SGHNT and CDR2 YYREEE (reference sequence). CDR3 size: 14 residues. V lost 0 bases to trimming and J lost 8 bases; unmatched junction nucleotides: 7.

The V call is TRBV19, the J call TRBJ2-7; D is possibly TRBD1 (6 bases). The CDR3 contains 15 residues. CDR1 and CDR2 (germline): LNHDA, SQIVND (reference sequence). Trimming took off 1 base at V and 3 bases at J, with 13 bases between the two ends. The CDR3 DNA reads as TGTGCCAGTAGTATAGCCTGGACAGACTTCTACGAGCAGTACTTC. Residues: CASSIAWTDFYEQYF.

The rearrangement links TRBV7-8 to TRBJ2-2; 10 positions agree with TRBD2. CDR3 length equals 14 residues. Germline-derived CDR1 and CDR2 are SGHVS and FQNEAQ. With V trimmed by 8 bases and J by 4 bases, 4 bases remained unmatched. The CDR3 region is CASSLAGATGELFF. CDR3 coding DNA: TGTGCCAGCTCCCTAGCGGGAGCCACCGGGGAGCTGTTTTTT.

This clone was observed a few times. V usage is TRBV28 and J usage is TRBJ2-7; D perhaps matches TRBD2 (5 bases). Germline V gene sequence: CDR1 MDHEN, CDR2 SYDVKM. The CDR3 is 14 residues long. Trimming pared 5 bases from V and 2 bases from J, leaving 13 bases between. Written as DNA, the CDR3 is TGTGCCAGCAGTGTTCGACCGGGAACCTACGAGCAGTACTTC. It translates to CASSVRPGTYEQYF.

The CDR3 sequence: CASSATSGSTDTQYF. CDR3 bases: TGTGCCAGCAGCGCGACTAGCGGGAGCACAGATACGCAGTATTTT. The rearrangement joins TRBV9 to TRBJ2-3, with 10 bases matching TRBD2. Per germline, CDR1 SGDLS and CDR2 YYNGEE. The CDR3 consists of 15 residues. The V segment lost 3 bases and the J segment 0 bases; nucleotides outside the gene matches: 1.

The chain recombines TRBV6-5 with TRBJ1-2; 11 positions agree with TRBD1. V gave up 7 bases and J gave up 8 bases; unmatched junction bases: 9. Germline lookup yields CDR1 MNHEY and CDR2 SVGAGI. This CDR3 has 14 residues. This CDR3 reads CASNLGQGGFGYTF. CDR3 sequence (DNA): TGTGCCAGCAACCTGGGACAGGGGGGATTCGGCTACACCTTC.

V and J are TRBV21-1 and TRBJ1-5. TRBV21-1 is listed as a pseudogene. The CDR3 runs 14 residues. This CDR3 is CASSKVKGDQPQHF. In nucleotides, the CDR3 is TGTGCCAGCAGCAAAGTGAAGGGAGATCAGCCCCAGCATTTT.

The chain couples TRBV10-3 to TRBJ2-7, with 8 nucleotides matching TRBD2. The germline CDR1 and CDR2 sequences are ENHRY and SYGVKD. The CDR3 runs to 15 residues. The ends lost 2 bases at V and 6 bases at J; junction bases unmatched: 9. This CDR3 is CAISETSGQNFEQYF. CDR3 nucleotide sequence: TGTGCCATCAGTGAGACTAGCGGCCAAAATTTCGAGCAGTACTTC.

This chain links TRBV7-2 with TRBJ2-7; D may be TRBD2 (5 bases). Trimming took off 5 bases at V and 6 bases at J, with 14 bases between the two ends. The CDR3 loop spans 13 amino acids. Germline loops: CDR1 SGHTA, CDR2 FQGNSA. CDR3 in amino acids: CASSPEWEREQYF. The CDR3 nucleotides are TGTGCCAGCAGCCCGGAATGGGAGCGCGAGCAGTACTTC.

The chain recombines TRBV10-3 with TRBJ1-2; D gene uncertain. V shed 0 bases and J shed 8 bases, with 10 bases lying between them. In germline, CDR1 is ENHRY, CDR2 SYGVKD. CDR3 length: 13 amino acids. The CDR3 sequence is CAISESREEGYTF. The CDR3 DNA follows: TGTGCCATCAGTGAGTCGAGGGAAGAGGGCTACACCTTC.

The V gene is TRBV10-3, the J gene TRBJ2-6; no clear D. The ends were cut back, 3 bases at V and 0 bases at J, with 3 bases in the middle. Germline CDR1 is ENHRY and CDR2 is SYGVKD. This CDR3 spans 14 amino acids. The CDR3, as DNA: TGTGCCATCAGTGAACTCTCTGGGGCCAACGTCCTGACTTTC. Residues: CAISELSGANVLTF.

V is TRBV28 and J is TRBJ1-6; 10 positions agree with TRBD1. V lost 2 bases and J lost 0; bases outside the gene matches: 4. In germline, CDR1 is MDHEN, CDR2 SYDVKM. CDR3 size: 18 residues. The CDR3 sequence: CASSLRRDRGSYNSPLHF. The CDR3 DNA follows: TGTGCCAGCAGTTTAAGAAGGGACAGGGGCTCCTATAATTCACCCCTCCACTTT.